These T cell receptor beta chains were read from a single sample in a study of lymphopenia after photon versus proton radiotherapy. Libraries were prepared by immunoSEQ multiplex PCR; TCRdb keeps only in-frame clonotypes and omits some of them. Of 160,000 or so clones listed, approximately 86% were seen once; the top ten hold about 4.4%. This specimen was peripheral blood, taken from a patient treated with photon-based radiotherapy. The receptors come from a man aged 45-65 years with gastric cancer. Both conserved end residues are part of each CDR3. D genes are given only for firm matches. Clone size appears in some rows only: once, few, many, or a class for an expanded clone.

J,size,V,D,DNA,CDR3
TRBJ2-1,.,TRBV4-1,.,TGCGCCAGCAGCCAAGCGGCGGGACTCAACCTGTTGAGCTCCTACAATGAGCAGTTCTTC,CASSQAAGLNLLSSYNEQFF
TRBJ1-4,.,TRBV5-8,TRBD1,TGTGCCAGCAGTTATGACAGGGCGGCGCGTCCAACTAATGAAAAACTGTTTTTT,CASSYDRAARPTNEKLFF
TRBJ1-1,many,TRBV18,TRBD1,TGTGCCAGTCAACAGGACAGGGGTGAGAACACTGAAGCTTTCTTT,CASQQDRGENTEAFF
TRBJ1-1,few,TRBV2,TRBD1,TGTGCCAGCGGCTGGGACAGAAAGAAAGCTTTCTTT,CASGWDRKKAFF
TRBJ2-2,.,TRBV19,.,TGTGCCAGTAGTATGTTGGGGTCCACCGGGGAGCTGTTTTTT,CASSMLGSTGELFF
TRBJ2-1,few,TRBV5-4,TRBD2,TGTGCCAGCAGCGACGGTACTAGCGGGAGCTCCTACAATGAGCAGTTCTTC,CASSDGTSGSSYNEQFF
TRBJ1-5,.,TRBV5-8,.,TGTGCCAGCAGCCGTCGGGTAGCTAGCAATCAGCCCCAGCATTTT,CASSRRVASNQPQHF
TRBJ2-7,.,TRBV7-9,.,TGTGCCAGCAGCTTTCCGGGCGGCTACGAGCAGTACTTC,CASSFPGGYEQYF
TRBJ2-3,.,TRBV10-1,.,TGCGCCAGCAGTGAATCGGCGGCCAGACTTAATACACACCCCCTCACCGCTAGCACAGATACGCAGTATTTT,CASSESAARLNTHPLTASTDTQYF
TRBJ1-4,.,TRBV27,.,TGTGCCAGCACCACAAAATGGACAAAGGGTGCAACTAATGAAAAACTGTTTTTT,CASTTKWTKGATNEKLFF
TRBJ1-2,.,TRBV28,.,TGTGCCAGTGTCAAGGGGGGCTCCTATGGCTACACCTTC,CASVKGGSYGYTF
TRBJ1-2,.,TRBV4-3,TRBD1,TGCGCCAGCAGCTGGGACAGCGCCTATGGCTACACCTTC,CASSWDSAYGYTF
TRBJ1-1,.,TRBV30,TRBD1,TGTGCCTGGAGCGCCACCATGAGAGGGGGCGGGATGGCTTTCTTT,CAWSATMRGGGMAFF
TRBJ1-2,.,TRBV7-9,TRBD1,TGTGCCAGCAGCTTAGGGACAGGGGTTGGCTACACCTTC,CASSLGTGVGYTF
TRBJ2-7,.,TRBV6-6,TRBD1,TGTGCCAGCAGTTATTCCAAAGACAGGGGCTCCGACTTC,CASSYSKDRGSDF
TRBJ2-7,.,TRBV7-2,TRBD2,TGTGCCAGCAGCTTAATGCCCGGCGGGAGCCAGGGCGAGCAGTACTTC,CASSLMPGGSQGEQYF
TRBJ2-7,.,TRBV5-1,TRBD1,TGCGCCAGCACCCGTCCCGGGACAGGGACCTACGAGCAGTACTTC,CASTRPGTGTYEQYF
TRBJ1-1,.,TRBV19,.,TGTGCCAGTAGCCAGACAGGCACAGGGAACACTGAAGCTTTCTTT,CASSQTGTGNTEAFF
TRBJ1-1,.,TRBV5-8,.,TGTGCCAGCAGCTTGGGGGTTGGGGCACCCAACCCTGAAGCTTTCTTT,CASSLGVGAPNPEAFF
TRBJ2-3,few,TRBV6-1,TRBD2,TGTGCCAGCAGTACTCAGCGGGGAAGCACAGATACGCAGTATTTT,CASSTQRGSTDTQYF
TRBJ2-3,.,TRBV5-4,TRBD2,TGTGCCAGCAGTTCACCGGGACTAGCGGGAGCGACAGATACGCAGTATTTT,CASSSPGLAGATDTQYF
TRBJ2-1,.,TRBV9,.,TGTGCCAGCAGCGTACAGAGCGGGACATCCTACAATGAGCAGTTCTTC,CASSVQSGTSYNEQFF
TRBJ1-4,.,TRBV14,.,TGTGCCAGCAGCCGACAGTATAATGAAAAACTGTTTTTT,CASSRQYNEKLFF
TRBJ2-1,.,TRBV7-9,.,TGTGCCAGCAGCTTAGAGAGAGGTGAGCAGTTCTTC,CASSLERGEQFF